These 28 T cell receptor beta chains were all obtained from the same sample, sequenced in a study of cytomegalovirus exposure and HLA in healthy donors. The PCR was carried out with 60 Vbeta primers and 13 Jbeta primers. Profiling relied on immunoSEQ multiplex PCR, and the TCRdb table lists in-frame clones only, not all of them. This listing includes 80,000 to 95,000 clones. Sequencing input: PBMCs. The receptors originated from a woman aged 25 to 39 in good health and CMV-seronegative.

The V and J genes are TRBV15 and TRBJ2-1; 8 bases agree with TRBD1. Trimming removed 1 base from V and 5 bases from J; junction bases left unmatched: 10. Per the germline V gene, CDR1 is LNHNV and CDR2 is YYDKDF (reference sequence). This CDR3 comprises 17 residues. DNA of the CDR3: TGTGCCACCAGCAGAGGTACAGGGGGGCAACTCGACAATGAGCAGTTCTTC. Translated: CATSRGTGGQLDNEQFF.

V is TRBV7-2 and J is TRBJ1-5; 9 nucleotides match TRBD1. Germline V gene lookup returns CDR1 SGHTA and CDR2 FQGNSA. The CDR3 spans 13 residues. Unmatched junction bases numbered 1, after V lost 5 bases and J lost 5 bases. CDR3 residues: CASSGDRDQPQHF. Here the CDR3 DNA reads TGTGCCAGCAGCGGGGACAGGGATCAGCCCCAGCATTTT.

Notes on this clone: The junction departs from germline at one end; a sequencing error may be responsible. The chain has TRBV5-1 and TRBJ1-1; TRBD1 is a possible D gene (6 bases). Germline V gene sequence: CDR1 SGHRS, CDR2 YFSETQ. The CDR3 is 16 residues long. CDR3 protein: CASSPDPGQLNIEAFF. The CDR3 DNA is TGCGCCAGCAGCCCCGATCCCGGACAGTTGAACATTGAAGCTTTCTTT.

The chain combines TRBV6-1 with TRBJ2-5; perhaps TRBD2 as D (6 bases). The CDR3 spans 15 residues. Germline V gene lookup returns CDR1 MNHNS and CDR2 SASEGT. V was pared by 0 bases and J by 3 bases, with 11 bases between. The CDR3 spells CASSEAGLQKETQYF. DNA of the CDR3: TGTGCCAGCAGTGAAGCGGGACTCCAAAAAGAGACCCAGTACTTC.

The chain employs TRBV29-1 and TRBJ1-2; the D gene is possibly TRBD1 (6 bases). The CDR3 has 11 residues. V lost 5 bases and J 7 bases, leaving 11 bases between the germline ends. Germline-derived CDR1 and CDR2 are SQVTM and ANQGSEA. This chain's CDR3 is CSVSGDSGYTF. The CDR3 DNA reads TGCAGCGTTTCAGGGGATTCTGGCTACACCTTC. The full variable domain, with the rest looked up from reference TRBV29-1 and TRBJ1-2, is SAVISQKPSRDICQRGTSLTIQCQVDSQVTMMFWYRQQPGQSLTLIATANQGSEATYESGFVIDKFPISRPNLTFSTLTVSNMSPEDSSIYLCSVSGDSGYTFGSGTRLTVV.

V gene TRBV5-1 combines with J gene TRBJ2-3, with 7 nucleotides matching TRBD1. After removal of 3 bases from V and 3 bases from J, the junction contained 4 bases not matched to a gene. CDR3 length: 14 residues. Germline CDR1 is SGHRS and CDR2 is YFSETQ. CDR3 loop: CASSYRQGTDTQYF. CDR3 in DNA: TGCGCCAGCAGCTATCGACAGGGAACAGATACGCAGTATTTT.

The chain links TRBV5-1 to TRBJ2-5; D may be TRBD2 (5 bases). Looked up from germline, CDR1 is SGHRS and CDR2 is YFSETQ. Trimming removed 0 bases from V and 6 bases from J, with 12 bases in between. CDR3 length: 14 amino acids. The CDR3 reads CASSLGGAEKTQYF. CDR3 nucleotide sequence: TGCGCCAGCAGCTTGGGGGGAGCGGAAAAGACCCAGTACTTC.

This chain links TRBV10-3 with TRBJ2-7; D unclear. The CDR3 is 14 amino acids. The germline gives CDR1 ENHRY, CDR2 SYGVKD. Deletions cut 2 bases from V and 2 bases from J, with 10 bases between. The CDR3 DNA follows: TGTGCCATCAGTGAGGTCTTTTCCGCCTACGAGCAGTACTTC. This codes for CAISEVFSAYEQYF.

The V and J genes are TRBV2 and TRBJ1-5, with TRBD1 identical over 8 bases. CDR1 is SNHLY, CDR2 FYNNEI, per germline. Trimming at V came to 1 base and at J to 0 bases, leaving 8 bases not matched to a gene. The CDR3 runs to 18 residues. The CDR3, as DNA: TGTGCCAGCAGTGAAGAGCGGGGACAGGCTTATAGCAATCAGCCCCAGCATTTT. It yields the protein CASSEERGQAYSNQPQHF. Based on the CDR3 plus reference TRBV2 and TRBJ1-5, the full variable domain is EPEVTQTPSHQVTQMGQEVILRCVPISNHLYFYWYRQILGQKVEFLVSFYNNEISEKSEIFDDQFSVERPDGSNFTLKIRSTKLEDSAMYFCASSEERGQAYSNQPQHFGDGTRLSIL.

The CDR3 DNA follows: TGCGCCAGCAGCTTCTCAGGGGCCGTAGGGGAGCAGTACTTC. Encoded protein: CASSFSGAVGEQYF. The rearrangement links TRBV5-1 to TRBJ2-7; D perhaps matches TRBD1 (6 bases). The V gene's germline CDR1 is SGHRS and CDR2 YFSETQ. CDR3 size: 14 residues. Trimming shortened V by 2 bases and J by 7 bases, and 16 bases separated the two germline ends.

V usage is TRBV6-1 and J usage is TRBJ1-5, with 9 bases identical to TRBD1. The CDR3 is made up of 14 amino acids. Trimming at V came to 8 bases and at J to 3 bases, leaving 5 bases not matched to a gene. From germline, CDR1 is MNHNS and CDR2 SASEGT. CDR3 residues: CASAGQGINQPQHF. Here the CDR3 DNA reads TGTGCCAGCGCGGGACAGGGCATCAATCAGCCCCAGCATTTT.

Note on this clone: One end of the junction fails to match germline, which may point to a read error. Other DNA sequences of this sample code for an identical CDR3. The chain joins TRBV6-5 to TRBJ1-6; tentative D call: TRBD1 (6 bases). Germline CDR1 is MNHEY and CDR2 is SVGAGI. CDR3 length equals 16 residues. CDR3: CASSYSFGQQNSPLHF. The CDR3 nucleotides read TGTGCCAGCAGTTACTCTTTTGGACAGCAAAATTCACCCCTACACTTT.

V is TRBV19 and J is TRBJ1-1; D is ambiguous. CDR1 is LNHDA, CDR2 SQIVND, per germline (reference sequence). The CDR3 is 12 amino acids. Trimming removed 6 bases from V and 1 base from J, with 6 bases in between. CDR3 DNA sequence: TGTGCCAGTAGGTACGGGAACACTGAAGCTTTCTTT. Its protein is CASRYGNTEAFF.

The chain recombines TRBV4-1 with TRBJ2-7; 8 nucleotides align to TRBD1. Germline CDR1 and CDR2: MGHRA and YSYEKL. The length of the CDR3 is 15 residues. V gave up 4 bases and J gave up 4 bases; unmatched junction bases: 9. CDR3 nucleotides: TGCGCCAGCAGCCCGGACGGGACAGGTTCTTACGAGCAGTACTTC. Translation: CASSPDGTGSYEQYF.

The chain carries TRBV28 and TRBJ1-5; TRBD1 might be the D (6 bases). The CDR3 is made up of 14 amino acids. Per germline, CDR1 MDHEN and CDR2 SYDVKM. V lost 5 bases and J 11 bases, leaving 19 bases between the germline ends. Here the CDR3 reads CASSLPRIGGSQHF. The CDR3 DNA sequence: TGTGCCAGCAGTCTTCCCCGGATAGGGGGATCCCAGCATTTT.

The rearrangement links TRBV6-6 to TRBJ2-1; no reliable D call. CDR3 length equals 15 residues. The V gene lost 1 base and the J gene lost 0 bases, with 7 bases spanning the gap. Per the germline V gene, CDR1 is MNHNY and CDR2 is SVGAGI (reference sequence). The CDR3 loop reads CASSYYRSSYNEQFF. In nucleotides, the CDR3 is TGTGCCAGCAGTTACTATCGGAGCTCCTACAATGAGCAGTTCTTC.

The gene calls are TRBV19 and TRBJ2-1; tentative D call: TRBD2 (6 bases). With 7 bases removed from V and 0 bases from J, the gap between germline ends came to 16 bases. The CDR3 has 16 amino acids. The germline gives CDR1 LNHDA, CDR2 SQIVND (reference sequence). The CDR3 region is CASTRTTSTSYNEQFF. The CDR3 DNA follows: TGTGCCAGTACTCGTACGACTAGTACCTCCTACAATGAGCAGTTCTTC.

V usage is TRBV18 and J usage is TRBJ2-1; 7 nucleotides match TRBD1. Germline-derived CDR1 and CDR2 are KGHSH and LQKENI. The length of the CDR3 is 13 residues. V shed 3 bases, J shed 12 bases, and the junction held 8 bases outside the gene matches. Written as DNA, the CDR3 is TGTGCCAGCTCACCCCCCCGACAGGGACGGCAGTTCTTC. Translated: CASSPPRQGRQFF.

The chain joins TRBV5-6 to TRBJ1-1; 8 bases are shared with TRBD1. CDR3 length equals 14 residues. The germline V gene encodes CDR1 SGHDT and CDR2 YYEEEE. The V segment lost 3 bases and the J segment 4 bases; nucleotides outside the gene matches: 5. The CDR3 loop reads CASSSPGQATEAFF. CDR3 bases: TGTGCCAGCAGCTCGCCGGGACAGGCCACTGAAGCTTTCTTT.

As DNA, the CDR3 is TGTGCCTGGACCCCGCAGGGGGAGATCTATAATTCACCCCTCCACTTT. Translation: CAWTPQGEIYNSPLHF. The V call is TRBV30, the J call TRBJ1-6; 7 bases line up with TRBD1. The CDR3 extends over 16 amino acids. The V segment lost 4 bases and the J segment 3 bases; nucleotides outside the gene matches: 9. From germline, CDR1 is GTSNPN and CDR2 SVGIG (reference sequence).

The rearrangement joins TRBV10-2 to TRBJ2-7, with TRBD1 identical over 8 bases. This CDR3 has 14 amino acids. V lost 2 bases to trimming and J lost 3 bases; unmatched junction nucleotides: 3. Germline assignment: CDR1 WSHSY and CDR2 SAAADI. DNA for the CDR3: TGCGCCAGCAGTGAGCTGACAGGGGTCTACGAGCAGTACTTC. Its translation is CASSELTGVYEQYF.

This sequence joins TRBV6-6 and TRBJ1-1; D is unclear. The V and J ends lost 6 bases and 3 bases respectively, with 5 bases between them. This CDR3 is 11 amino acids long. CDR1 is MNHNY, CDR2 SVGAGI, per germline (reference sequence). DNA for the CDR3: TGTGCCAGCAGAGGAGACACTGAAGCTTTCTTT. Its translation: CASRGDTEAFF.

This chain uses TRBV5-1 with TRBJ1-2; D gene uncertain. Germline lookup yields CDR1 SGHRS and CDR2 YFSETQ. The V and J ends lost 0 bases and 7 bases respectively, with 4 bases between them. This CDR3 has 11 residues. The CDR3 DNA reads TGCGCCAGCAGCTTGGACGGTGGCTACACCTTC. Its protein product is CASSLDGGYTF.

The chain is built from TRBV11-3 and TRBJ2-7; 8 bases align to TRBD1. The V gene's germline CDR1 is SGHNT and CDR2 YENEEA. CDR3 length: 13 amino acids. V was clipped by 1 base and J by 6 bases; unmatched bases: 2. CDR3 nucleotides: TGTGCCAGCAGCTTAGGTACAGGGGGCGAGCAGTACTTC. Translated, it gives CASSLGTGGEQYF. Complete variable domain (other parts from reference TRBV11-3 and TRBJ2-7): EAGVVQSPRYKIIEKKQPVAFWCNPISGHNTLYWYLQNLGQGPELLIRYENEEAVDDSQLPKDRFSAERLKGVDSTLKIQPAELGDSAVYLCASSLGTGGEQYFGPGTRLTVT.

V and J are TRBV30 and TRBJ2-1; 12 bases line up with TRBD2. With 3 bases clipped from V and 0 bases from J, the junction kept 18 bases outside the gene matches. Germline V lookup: CDR1 GTSNPN, CDR2 SVGIG (reference sequence). This CDR3 spans 21 amino acids. The CDR3 bases are TGTGCCTGGAGGCACAGAATTTCCGGGACTAGCGGGCTGAACTCCTACAATGAGCAGTTCTTC. Amino acid sequence: CAWRHRISGTSGLNSYNEQFF. Drawing the rest from reference TRBV30 and TRBJ2-1, the complete variable domain is SQTIHQWPATLVQPVGSPLSLECTVEGTSNPNLYWYRQAAGRGLQLLFYSVGIGQISSEVPQNLSASRPQDRQFILSSKKLLLSDSGFYLCAWRHRISGTSGLNSYNEQFFGPGTRLTVL.

The J gene is TRBJ2-7, the V gene TRBV25-1, with D maybe TRBD1 (6 bases). The V end lost 4 bases, the J end lost 7 bases, and 11 bases lay between the germline ends. Per germline, CDR1 MGHDK and CDR2 SYGVNS. CDR3 length: 12 residues. The CDR3 here is CASSATGFEQYF. The CDR3 nucleotides read TGTGCCAGCAGTGCCACAGGGTTTGAGCAGTACTTC.

J is TRBJ2-7 and V is TRBV15, with 9 bases matching TRBD1. Germline trimming cut 3 bases from V and 4 bases from J; bases unmatched to any gene: 1. The CDR3 runs 13 residues. CDR1 and CDR2 from the germline V gene are LNHNV and YYDKDF (reference sequence). The CDR3 DNA reads as TGTGCCACCAGCAGTGGGACAGGGTACGAGCAGTACTTC. Amino acids: CATSSGTGYEQYF.

In DNA form, the CDR3 reads TGTGCCAGCAGTTACGGGGCTAGCGGGTACACAGATACGCAGTATTTT. Its translation is CASSYGASGYTDTQYF. V gene TRBV6-5 combines with J gene TRBJ2-3, with 8 positions matching TRBD2. V trimming: 2 bases; J trimming: 2 bases; junction bases outside the gene matches: 6. Looked up from germline, CDR1 is MNHEY and CDR2 is SVGAGI. The CDR3 has 16 amino acids.